The rows below give T cell receptor beta chains drawn from one sample of a study of shared clonotypes between healthy human individuals. Data came from immunoSEQ multiplex PCR; TCRdb stores just in-frame clones and leaves some out. The sample yields some 2.4 million clones, roughly 93% seen once. Sequencing used naive CD4+ T cells from PBMCs. These receptors were collected from a man between 18 and 29 years old in good health. Some clones in this sample may be carry-over from other donors' samples. The CDR3 runs from the conserved cysteine through the conserved F or W. The order of the fields is clone size, D gene, V gene, J gene, CDR3 DNA, CDR3 protein. A D gene is named only where the DNA matches it firmly. Where a row states a size, it is once, few, many or the class of an expanded clone; other rows omit it.

-	-	TRBV7-8	TRBJ1-5	TGTGCCAGCAGCCCGGAGAGGGGGAATCAGCCCCAGCATTTT	CASSPERGNQPQHF
-	TRBD2	TRBV28	TRBJ2-6	TGTGCCAGCTCCCCACTAGCGGGACCCGCTACTGGGGCCAACGTCCTGACTTTC	CASSPLAGPATGANVLTF
-	-	TRBV7-2	TRBJ2-3	TGTGCCAGCAGCGACTACTACACTCTTGGCACAGATACGCAGTATTTT	CASSDYYTLGTDTQYF
-	-	TRBV12-5	TRBJ2-1	TGTGCTAGTGGTTTGACCCCCCGAGACAATGAGCAGTTCTTC	CASGLTPRDNEQFF
once	-	TRBV7-2	TRBJ1-2	TGTGCCAGCAGCCCCGAGGCGGGGGCCCTCTATGGCTACACCTTC	CASSPEAGALYGYTF
-	-	TRBV2	TRBJ2-7	TGTGCCAGCAGACCGGGCTACGAGCAGTACTTC	CASRPGYEQYF
-	TRBD2	TRBV28	TRBJ2-3	TGTGCCAGCAGTTTGAGGTTTCGGGGAGGGAAACAAGATACGCAGTATTTT	CASSLRFRGGKQDTQYF
few	-	TRBV14	TRBJ1-2	TGTGCCAGCAGCCAAGGAACATTTAACTATGGCTACACCTTC	CASSQGTFNYGYTF
-	TRBD1	TRBV7-9	TRBJ1-2	TGTGCCAGCAGCTTATTCGGGACAGACAAAAACTATGGCTACACCTTC	CASSLFGTDKNYGYTF
-	TRBD1	TRBV5-8	TRBJ2-2	TGTGCCAGCAGCGGCCGGGACAGGGCGACCGGGGAGCTGTTTTTT	CASSGRDRATGELFF
-	-	TRBV19	TRBJ2-4	TGTGCCAGTAGTATGTACCCGGCCAAAAACATTCAGTACTTC	CASSMYPAKNIQYF
-	TRBD1	TRBV7-2	TRBJ2-2	TGTGCCAGCTTTAACAGACAGGGCTTTCCCGGGGAGCTGTTTTTT	CASFNRQGFPGELFF
-	TRBD1	TRBV28	TRBJ2-2	TGTGCCAGCAGTACACCGGGACAGGGGTCCGGGGAGCTGTTTTTT	CASSTPGQGSGELFF
-	TRBD2	TRBV19	TRBJ2-7	TGTGCCAGTAATATTAAGGGTAGCGGGAGGGTTTCGTGCGAGCAGTACTTC	CASNIKGSGRVSCEQYF
-	TRBD1	TRBV28	TRBJ2-1	TGTGCCAGCAGCTTGTGGGACAGATCATACAATGAGCAGTTCTTC	CASSLWDRSYNEQFF
-	-	TRBV6-5	TRBJ2-2	TGTGCCAGCAGTTACGCTAGGCAAGGGGAGCTGTTTTTT	CASSYARQGELFF
-	-	TRBV6-1	TRBJ2-7	TGTGCCATCAAGACCTGGGGGACTCCGAGCGAGCAGTACTTC	CAIKTWGTPSEQYF
-	TRBD1	TRBV6-6	TRBJ1-2	TGTGCCAGCAATCCAGGGGGTTTAAACTATGGCTACACCTTC	CASNPGGLNYGYTF
-	-	TRBV6-5	TRBJ2-1	TGTGCCAGCAGTTACTCGGCCATCTACAATGAGCAGTTCTTC	CASSYSAIYNEQFF
-	-	TRBV5-4	TRBJ2-6	TGTGCCAGCAGCTTTAGGGGGGCTGGGGCCAACGTCCTGACTTTC	CASSFRGAGANVLTF
-	TRBD2	TRBV29-1	TRBJ2-7	TGCAGCGCCAAGACTAGCGGGAGACCCGAGCAGTACTTC	CSAKTSGRPEQYF
-	-	TRBV7-2	TRBJ2-7	TGTGCCAGCAGCAGACTTGGCGAGCAGTACTTC	CASSRLGEQYF
-	-	TRBV7-2	TRBJ1-2	TGTGCCAGCAGCTTAGTAAGAGGAGCCTCCAGCTATGGCTACACCTTC	CASSLVRGASSYGYTF
-	TRBD2	TRBV7-9	TRBJ2-7	TGTGCCAGCAGCTTACGGCGGGGGAACGAGCAGTACTTC	CASSLRRGNEQYF
-	-	TRBV27	TRBJ1-2	TGTGCCAGCAGCCCGAGGCGACAGGAGCTCTATGGCTACACCTTC	CASSPRRQELYGYTF
-	TRBD2	TRBV19	TRBJ2-3	TGTGCCAGCAAAAAGCTAGCGGGAGGGCAGACGCAGTATTTT	CASKKLAGGQTQYF
-	-	TRBV7-2	TRBJ2-7	TGTGCCAGCAGCTTCAAACAGGGCCCCCCTAACGAGCAGTACTTC	CASSFKQGPPNEQYF
-	TRBD1	TRBV29-1	TRBJ1-1	TGCAGCGCAAGACAGGGGGGGACGGAAGCTTTCTTT	CSARQGGTEAFF
-	TRBD2	TRBV27	TRBJ2-3	TGTGCCAGCAGTTTTGAGGGACTAGGTTTTGCAGATACGCAGTATTTT	CASSFEGLGFADTQYF
-	-	TRBV28	TRBJ1-4	TGTGCCAGCAGTTTAAAATTGCGGGCAGGCTTTAATGAAAAACTGTTTTTT	CASSLKLRAGFNEKLFF
-	-	TRBV30	TRBJ2-7	TGTGCCTGGAGTGACCAGGGGTACGAGCAGTACTTC	CAWSDQGYEQYF
-	-	TRBV4-3	TRBJ2-1	TGCGCCAGCAGCCAACAAAAGGAGTACAATGAGCAGTTCTTC	CASSQQKEYNEQFF
once	TRBD1	TRBV2	TRBJ2-2	TGTGCCAGTGGCGGACAGGTTCCTCCTGAGCTGTTTTTT	CASGGQVPPELFF
-	-	TRBV28	TRBJ2-6	TGTGCCAGCAGCACACCCTATGGGGCCAACGTCCTGACTTTC	CASSTPYGANVLTF
-	-	TRBV2	TRBJ2-7	TGTGCCAGCAGTGCGCTTAGAGCGGGCAATATCGAGCAGTACTTC	CASSALRAGNIEQYF
-	-	TRBV28	TRBJ2-3	TGTGCCAGCAGAACGGCAGATACGCAGTATTTT	CASRTADTQYF
-	TRBD2	TRBV29-1	TRBJ2-1	TGCAGCGTTACCCAGGGAGGCGGGAGCAGGAGGAATGAGCAGTTCTTC	CSVTQGGGSRRNEQFF
-	-	TRBV18	TRBJ1-1	TGTGCCAGCTCACCACCCCTAAGGAACACTGAAGCTTTCTTT	CASSPPLRNTEAFF
-	TRBD1	TRBV4-1	TRBJ2-3	TGCGCCAGCAGCCAACCCCCGGGACAGGGTTGGACAGATACGCAGTATTTT	CASSQPPGQGWTDTQYF
once	-	TRBV19	TRBJ1-4	TGTGCCAGTAGTACCCGGGCAGGGTCACAGGAAAAACTGTTTTTT	CASSTRAGSQEKLFF
-	-	TRBV28	TRBJ2-5	TGCTCCCAAGACGCCCAAGAGACCCAGTACTTC	CSQDAQETQYF
-	-	TRBV28	TRBJ2-5	TGTGCCAGCACAGGGTGGGAGACCCAGTACTTC	CASTGWETQYF
-	TRBD2	TRBV5-4	TRBJ2-7	TGTGCCAGCAGCGAAGGCAGCGGGAGGTATTACGAGCAGTACTTC	CASSEGSGRYYEQYF
-	-	TRBV5-4	TRBJ2-1	TGTGCCAGCAGCTTGCCGGGACGCAATGAGCAGTTCTTC	CASSLPGRNEQFF
-	-	TRBV5-1	TRBJ2-3	TGCGCCAGCAGCCCCCCCCTCATGTGGGATACAGATACGCAGTATTTT	CASSPPLMWDTDTQYF